Listed below are T cell receptor beta chains from one sample, sequenced in a study of blood T cell repertoires in COVID-19. Clones were sequenced by immunoSEQ multiplex PCR, and TCRdb holds only the in-frame ones, with some missing. The sample has 50,000 to 60,000 clones, approximately 90% seen once. Sequencing was done on a sample of peripheral blood. The receptors were gathered from a woman of 80 years or more with acute or convalescent COVID-19. Each CDR3 is given with its conserved first and last residue. D genes are given only for firm matches. A clone size is listed for some rows: how often the clone was seen (once, few, many), or a class if it is expanded.

V gene,J gene,CDR3 length,D gene,clone size,CDR3 DNA,CDR3 protein
TRBV25-1,TRBJ1-3,14,NA,NA,TGTGCCAGCAGTGGGTTCGGGGGAGGAAACACCATATATTTT,CASSGFGGGNTIYF
TRBV11-3,TRBJ1-1,15,NA,NA,TGTGCCAGCAGCTCCCCGCCGGGGGTCGTCGCTGAAGCTTTCTTT,CASSSPPGVVAEAFF
TRBV19,TRBJ1-1,15,TRBD1,NA,TGTGCCAGTAGCAAAATGGGACAGGCTACCACTGAAGCTTTCTTT,CASSKMGQATTEAFF
TRBV7-2,TRBJ2-7,13,TRBD1,NA,TGTGCCAGCAGCTCGCAGGGGGCTTACGAGCAGTACTTC,CASSSQGAYEQYF
TRBV3-1/TRBV3-2,TRBJ2-5,13,NA,NA,TGTGCCAGCAGCCAAGAGTGGAGAGAGACCCAGTACTTC,CASSQEWRETQYF
TRBV30,TRBJ2-1,16,TRBD2,few,TGTGCCTGGAGTGTAATAGCGGGAGGGCCCTACAATGAGCAGTTCTTC,CAWSVIAGGPYNEQFF
TRBV5-6,TRBJ1-2,13,NA,NA,TGTGCCAGCAGCAGGGGCCCTGACTATGGCTACACCTTC,CASSRGPDYGYTF
TRBV19,TRBJ2-2,15,TRBD2,NA,TGTGCCAGTAGTCCAGTAGCGGGAGGAACCGGGGAGCTGTTTTTT,CASSPVAGGTGELFF
TRBV10-3,TRBJ1-2,13,TRBD1,NA,TGTGCCATCAGAGACCGGGACAGTCATGGCTACACCTTC,CAIRDRDSHGYTF
TRBV10-1,TRBJ2-6,18,TRBD2,NA,TGCGCCAGCAGTGAGTCGAAAGAGCGGGAGAATGGGGCCAACGTCCTGACTTTC,CASSESKERENGANVLTF
TRBV2,TRBJ1-2,13,NA,NA,TGTGCCTGCGAAGGGCAGGGCAACTATGGCTACACCTTC,CACEGQGNYGYTF
TRBV30,TRBJ2-1,12,NA,NA,TGTGCCTGGAGTCAAAACAGAGATGAGCAGTTCTTC,CAWSQNRDEQFF
TRBV4-3,TRBJ2-4,16,NA,once,TGCGCCAGCAGCCAAGAGCGGGTTCTAGCCAAAAACATTCAGTACTTC,CASSQERVLAKNIQYF
TRBV5-8,TRBJ1-2,16,NA,NA,TGTGCCAGCAGCTTTCCCCGAGGAGGCGGCCTTGGCGGCTACACCTTC,CASSFPRGGGLGGYTF
TRBV6-2/TRBV6-3,TRBJ2-7,14,TRBD2,NA,TGTGCCAGCAGTGTAGCGGGCGGGTCCTACGAGCAGTACTTC,CASSVAGGSYEQYF
TRBV18,TRBJ2-7,13,TRBD1,once,TGTGCCAGCTCACCCCTAGACAGGGGCGAGCAGTACTTC,CASSPLDRGEQYF
TRBV4-3,TRBJ2-2,17,TRBD2,NA,TGCGCCAGCAGCCAAGAGCTTCCTAGCGGGAACACCGGGGAGCTGTTTTTT,CASSQELPSGNTGELFF
TRBV5-1,TRBJ2-3,16,TRBD2,NA,TGCGCCAGCAGGGCCGGGACTAGCGGAAGCACAGATACGCAGTATTTT,CASRAGTSGSTDTQYF
TRBV27,TRBJ2-1,18,NA,NA,TGTGCCAGCAGCCCCTCGGGGAGGAGGGGGCGATCCTACAATGAGCAGTTCTTC,CASSPSGRRGRSYNEQFF
TRBV19,TRBJ2-1,18,TRBD1,NA,TGTGCCAGTAGTATTGTGGGACAGGGCTATAATTCCTACAATGAGCAGTTCTTC,CASSIVGQGYNSYNEQFF
TRBV4-2,TRBJ1-3,16,NA,NA,TGTGCCAGCAGCCAAGATGAATGGCTCTCTGGAAACACCATATATTTT,CASSQDEWLSGNTIYF
TRBV19,TRBJ1-5,15,NA,NA,TGTGCCAGTAGTATTACGGGGGGCCCTGGTCAGCCCCAGCATTTT,CASSITGGPGQPQHF
TRBV4-3,TRBJ1-1,20,NA,NA,TGCGCCAGCAGCCAAGATCGAGGAGGACGGGGAAGTACAATGAACACTGAAGCTTTCTTT,CASSQDRGGRGSTMNTEAFF
TRBV7-3,TRBJ2-2,15,TRBD1,NA,TGTGCCAGCAGCTTAACTGGACAGGGAGCCGGGGAGCTGTTTTTT,CASSLTGQGAGELFF
TRBV9,TRBJ2-3,15,TRBD2,NA,TGTGCCAGCAGCGTAGAGGGAGGGGCAGGAGATACGCAGTATTTT,CASSVEGGAGDTQYF
TRBV19,TRBJ2-3,18,NA,NA,TGTGCCAGTAGTGTTCAGGGCGGGGTGGGCCTCTACACAGATACGCAGTATTTT,CASSVQGGVGLYTDTQYF
TRBV5-5,TRBJ2-5,18,TRBD2,NA,TGTGCCAGCAGCCTAGAAACGGGACTAGCGGGTCACAAAGAGACCCAGTACTTC,CASSLETGLAGHKETQYF
TRBV18,TRBJ2-7,16,TRBD2,NA,TGTGCCAGCTCACCTAGACTAGCGATAGGTTCCTACGAGCAGTACTTC,CASSPRLAIGSYEQYF
TRBV27,TRBJ1-5,19,NA,few,TGTGCCAGCATTACCTTTCAGGGGCCGCCTGTTAGGAGCAATCAGCCCCAGCATTTT,CASITFQGPPVRSNQPQHF
TRBV2,TRBJ1-6,14,NA,NA,TGTGCCAGCAGTCAAATTCAGGGAAGCTCACCCCTCCACTTT,CASSQIQGSSPLHF
TRBV24-1,TRBJ1-4,12,NA,NA,TGTGCCACCAGTGACCAATCGGGAAAACTGTTTTTT,CATSDQSGKLFF
TRBV11-3,TRBJ2-1,14,NA,NA,TGTGCCAGCAGGAACCGGACTGGCGGAGGTGAGCAGTTCTTC,CASRNRTGGGEQFF
TRBV16,TRBJ1-2,15,NA,once,TGTGCCAGCAGCCAATCTCAGGTGACTAACTATGGCTACACCTTC,CASSQSQVTNYGYTF